The subject of this entry is one T cell receptor (beta chain). TCRdb keeps only in-frame clones here, not all; method: immunoSEQ multiplex PCR. The table lists around 83,000 clones, around 94% of them singletons, with approximately 0.41% in the top ten. Germline V gene lookup returns CDR1 MGHRA and CDR2 YSYEKL. The CDR3 sequence is 13 residues long. Between the trimmed V and J ends, which lost 1 base and 3 bases, there was a span of 7 bases. This specimen comes from a study of technical replicates of blood from a few donors. Sequencing input: T cells isolated from PBMCs. This sequence originates from a human donor in good health. The chain uses TRBV4-1 and TRBJ2-7; D uncertain. This CDR3 is CASSQGLLYEQYF. CDR3 coding DNA: TGCGCCAGCAGCCAAGGTCTACTCTACGAGCAGTACTTC.